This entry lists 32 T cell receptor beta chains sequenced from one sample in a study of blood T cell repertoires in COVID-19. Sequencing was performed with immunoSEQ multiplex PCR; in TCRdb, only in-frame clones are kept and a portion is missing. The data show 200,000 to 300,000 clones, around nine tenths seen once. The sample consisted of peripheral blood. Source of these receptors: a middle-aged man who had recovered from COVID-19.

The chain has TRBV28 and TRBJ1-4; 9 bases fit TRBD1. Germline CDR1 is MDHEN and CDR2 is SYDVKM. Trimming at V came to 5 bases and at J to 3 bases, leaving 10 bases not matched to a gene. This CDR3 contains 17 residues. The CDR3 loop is CASSPPQGAVSNEKLFF. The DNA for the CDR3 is TGTGCCAGCAGTCCCCCACAGGGGGCGGTGTCTAATGAAAAACTGTTTTTT.

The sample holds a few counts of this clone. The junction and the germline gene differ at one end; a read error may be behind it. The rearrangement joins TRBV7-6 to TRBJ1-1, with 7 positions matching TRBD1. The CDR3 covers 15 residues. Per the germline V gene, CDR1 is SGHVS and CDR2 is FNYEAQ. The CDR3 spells CASTLERTGHTEAFF. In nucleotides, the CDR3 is TGTGCCAGCACCTTAGAGCGGACAGGCCACACTGAAGCTTTCTTT.

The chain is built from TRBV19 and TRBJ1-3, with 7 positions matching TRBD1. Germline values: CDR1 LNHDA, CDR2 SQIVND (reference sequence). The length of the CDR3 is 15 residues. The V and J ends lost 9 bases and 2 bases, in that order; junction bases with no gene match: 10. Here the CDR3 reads CASRLTGAPGNTIYF. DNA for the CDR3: TGTGCCAGCCGCCTTACAGGGGCGCCTGGAAACACCATATATTTT.

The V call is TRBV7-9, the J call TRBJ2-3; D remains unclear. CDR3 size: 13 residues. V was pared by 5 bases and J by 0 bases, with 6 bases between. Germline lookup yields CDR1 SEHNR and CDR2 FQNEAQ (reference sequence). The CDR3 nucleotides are TGTGCCAGCAGCCTTTATAGCACAGATACGCAGTATTTT. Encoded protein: CASSLYSTDTQYF.

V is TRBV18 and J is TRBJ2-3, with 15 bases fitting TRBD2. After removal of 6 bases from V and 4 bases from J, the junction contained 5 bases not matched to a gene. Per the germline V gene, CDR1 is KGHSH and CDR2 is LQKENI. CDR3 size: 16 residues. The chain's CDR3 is CASSFGLAGGPDTQYF. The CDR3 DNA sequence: TGTGCCAGCTCCTTCGGACTAGCGGGAGGGCCAGATACGCAGTATTTT.

The CDR3 region is CASRDRGHGYTF. CDR3 sequence (DNA): TGTGCCAGCAGGGACAGGGGGCACGGCTACACCTTC. The chain joins TRBV27 to TRBJ1-2; TRBD1 aligns across 11 bases. Germline CDR1 and CDR2: MNHEY and SMNVEV (reference sequence). The CDR3 is 12 residues long. The junction had 2 bases not matched to a gene; V was cut back by 6 bases and J by 8 bases.

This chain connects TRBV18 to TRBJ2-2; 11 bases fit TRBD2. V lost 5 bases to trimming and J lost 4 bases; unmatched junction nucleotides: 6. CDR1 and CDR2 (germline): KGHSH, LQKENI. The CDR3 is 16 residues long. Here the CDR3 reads CASSTLAGDITGELFF. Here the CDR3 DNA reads TGTGCCAGCTCAACACTAGCGGGAGACATCACCGGGGAGCTGTTTTTT.

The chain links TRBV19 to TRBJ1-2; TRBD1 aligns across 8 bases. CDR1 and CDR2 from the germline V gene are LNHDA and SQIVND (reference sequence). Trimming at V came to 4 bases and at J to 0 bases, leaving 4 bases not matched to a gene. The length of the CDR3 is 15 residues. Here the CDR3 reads CASSTGTGSNYGYTF. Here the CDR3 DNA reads TGTGCCAGTAGTACAGGGACAGGATCTAACTATGGCTACACCTTC.

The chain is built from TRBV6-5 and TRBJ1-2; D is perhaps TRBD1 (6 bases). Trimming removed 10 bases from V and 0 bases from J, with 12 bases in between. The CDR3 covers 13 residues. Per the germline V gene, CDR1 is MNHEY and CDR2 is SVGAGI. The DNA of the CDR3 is TGTGCCACCCGGACAGTAGCTAACTATGGCTACACCTTC. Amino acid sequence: CATRTVANYGYTF.

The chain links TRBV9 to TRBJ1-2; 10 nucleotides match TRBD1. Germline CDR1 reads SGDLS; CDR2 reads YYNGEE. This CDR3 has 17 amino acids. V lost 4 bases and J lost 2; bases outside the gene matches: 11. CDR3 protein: CASSLLPGTGENYGYTF. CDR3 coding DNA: TGTGCCAGCAGCCTTCTCCCCGGGACAGGGGAGAACTATGGCTACACCTTC.

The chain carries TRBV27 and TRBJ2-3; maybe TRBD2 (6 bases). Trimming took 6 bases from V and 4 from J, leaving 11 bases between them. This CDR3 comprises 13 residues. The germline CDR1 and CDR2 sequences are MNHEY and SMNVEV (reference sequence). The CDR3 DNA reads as TGTGCCAGCAGGGGGACTTCTGCAGATACGCAGTATTTT. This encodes CASRGTSADTQYF.

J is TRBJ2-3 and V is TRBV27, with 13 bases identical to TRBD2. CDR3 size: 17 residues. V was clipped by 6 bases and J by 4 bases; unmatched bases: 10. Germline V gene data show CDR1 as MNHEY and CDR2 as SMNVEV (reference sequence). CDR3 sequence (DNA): TGTGCCAGCAGGGAGGGACTAGCGGGAAGAAGGGCAGATACGCAGTATTTT. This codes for CASREGLAGRRADTQYF.

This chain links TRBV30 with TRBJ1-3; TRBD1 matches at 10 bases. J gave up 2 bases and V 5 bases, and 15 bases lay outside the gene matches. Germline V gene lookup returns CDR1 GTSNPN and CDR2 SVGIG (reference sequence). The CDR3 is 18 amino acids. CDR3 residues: CAWSPGQGIIGAGNTIYF. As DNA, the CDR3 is TGTGCCTGGTCCCCGGGACAGGGGATCATAGGTGCTGGAAACACCATATATTTT. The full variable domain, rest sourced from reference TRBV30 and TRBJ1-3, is SQTIHQWPATLVQPVGSPLSLECTVEGTSNPNLYWYRQAAGRGLQLLFYSVGIGQISSEVPQNLSASRPQDRQFILSSKKLLLSDSGFYLCAWSPGQGIIGAGNTIYFGEGSWLTVV.

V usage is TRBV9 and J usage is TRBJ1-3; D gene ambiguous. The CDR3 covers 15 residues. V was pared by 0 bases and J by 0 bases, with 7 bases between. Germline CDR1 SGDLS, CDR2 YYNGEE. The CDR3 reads CASSVGTSSGNTIYF. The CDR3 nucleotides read TGTGCCAGCAGCGTAGGAACAAGCTCTGGAAACACCATATATTTT. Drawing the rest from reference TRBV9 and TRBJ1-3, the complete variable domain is DSGVTQTPKHLITATGQRVTLRCSPRSGDLSVYWYQQSLDQGLQFLIQYYNGEERAKGNILERFSAQQFPDLHSELNLSSLELGDSALYFCASSVGTSSGNTIYFGEGSWLTVV.

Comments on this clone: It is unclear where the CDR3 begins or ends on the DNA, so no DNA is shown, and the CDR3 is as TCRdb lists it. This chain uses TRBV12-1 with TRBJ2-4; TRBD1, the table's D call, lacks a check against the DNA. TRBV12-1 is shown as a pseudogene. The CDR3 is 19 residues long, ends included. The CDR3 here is CASSFAAGTGPIAKNIQYF.

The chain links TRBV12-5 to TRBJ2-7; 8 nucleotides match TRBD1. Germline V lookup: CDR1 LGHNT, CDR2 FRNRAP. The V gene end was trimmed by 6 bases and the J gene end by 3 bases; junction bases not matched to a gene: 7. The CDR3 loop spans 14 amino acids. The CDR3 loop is CASGTGTGGYEQYF. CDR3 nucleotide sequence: TGTGCTAGTGGGACCGGGACAGGAGGCTACGAGCAGTACTTC.

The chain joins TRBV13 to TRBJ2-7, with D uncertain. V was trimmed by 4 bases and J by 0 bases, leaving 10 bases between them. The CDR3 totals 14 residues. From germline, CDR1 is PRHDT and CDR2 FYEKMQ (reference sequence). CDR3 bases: TGTGCCAGCAGCTACTCGTCGTCCTCCTACGAGCAGTACTTC. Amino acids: CASSYSSSSYEQYF.

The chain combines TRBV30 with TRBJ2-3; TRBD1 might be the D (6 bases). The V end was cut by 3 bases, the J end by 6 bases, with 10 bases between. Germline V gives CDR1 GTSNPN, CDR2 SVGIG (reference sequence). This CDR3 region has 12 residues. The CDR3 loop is CAWRQGQDTQYF. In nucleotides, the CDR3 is TGTGCCTGGAGACAGGGCCAGGATACGCAGTATTTT.

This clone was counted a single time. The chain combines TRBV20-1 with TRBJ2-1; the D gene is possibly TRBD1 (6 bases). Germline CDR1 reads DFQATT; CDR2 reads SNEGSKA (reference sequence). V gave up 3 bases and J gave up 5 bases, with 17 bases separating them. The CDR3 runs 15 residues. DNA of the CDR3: TGCAGTGCTAGTACTAAGGACAGATTTAACAATGAGCAGTTCTTC. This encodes CSASTKDRFNNEQFF.

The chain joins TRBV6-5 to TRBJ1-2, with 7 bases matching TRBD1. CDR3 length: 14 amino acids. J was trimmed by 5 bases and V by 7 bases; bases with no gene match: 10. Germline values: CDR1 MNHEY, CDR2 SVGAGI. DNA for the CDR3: TGTGCCAGCATCCAGACCGACAGGGCTTATGGCTACACCTTC. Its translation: CASIQTDRAYGYTF.

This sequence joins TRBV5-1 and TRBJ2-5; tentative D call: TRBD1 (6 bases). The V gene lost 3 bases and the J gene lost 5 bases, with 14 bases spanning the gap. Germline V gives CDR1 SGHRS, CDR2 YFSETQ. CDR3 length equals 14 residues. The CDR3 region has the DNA TGCGCCAGCAGCTCCTCGGGACAATGGGAGACCCAGTACTTC. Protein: CASSSSGQWETQYF.

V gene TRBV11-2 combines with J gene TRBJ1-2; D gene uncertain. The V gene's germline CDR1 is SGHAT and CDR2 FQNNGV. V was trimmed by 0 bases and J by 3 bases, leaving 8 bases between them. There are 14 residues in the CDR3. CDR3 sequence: CASSLDSGYYGYTF. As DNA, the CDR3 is TGTGCCAGCAGCTTAGATTCGGGGTACTATGGCTACACCTTC.

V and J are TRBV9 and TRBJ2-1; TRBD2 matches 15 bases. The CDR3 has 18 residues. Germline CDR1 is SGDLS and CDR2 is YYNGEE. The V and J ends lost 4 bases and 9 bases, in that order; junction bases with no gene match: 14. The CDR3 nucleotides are TGTGCCAGCAGCCCCGGACTTCGGACTAGCGGGGGGGCTGCTGAGCAGTTCTTC. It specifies CASSPGLRTSGGAAEQFF.

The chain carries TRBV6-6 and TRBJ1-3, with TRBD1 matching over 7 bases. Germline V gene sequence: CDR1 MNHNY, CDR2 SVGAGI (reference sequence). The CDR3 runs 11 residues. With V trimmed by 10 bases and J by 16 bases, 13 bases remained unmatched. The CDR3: CATWDRSEGYF. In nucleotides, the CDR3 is TGTGCCACCTGGGACAGATCAGAGGGGTATTTT.

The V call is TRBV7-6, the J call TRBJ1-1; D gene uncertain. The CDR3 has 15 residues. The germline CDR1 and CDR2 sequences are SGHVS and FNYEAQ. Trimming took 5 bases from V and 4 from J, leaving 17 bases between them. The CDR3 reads CASSVRAGLGTEAFF. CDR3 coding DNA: TGTGCCAGCAGCGTTCGTGCGGGGTTAGGCACTGAAGCTTTCTTT.

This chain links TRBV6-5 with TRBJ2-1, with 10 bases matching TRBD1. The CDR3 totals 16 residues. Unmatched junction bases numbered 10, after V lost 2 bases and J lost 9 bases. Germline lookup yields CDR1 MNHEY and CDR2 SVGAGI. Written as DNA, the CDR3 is TGTGCCAGCAGTTACCCGGACAGGGGGAGACATAGTGAGCAGTTCTTC. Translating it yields CASSYPDRGRHSEQFF.

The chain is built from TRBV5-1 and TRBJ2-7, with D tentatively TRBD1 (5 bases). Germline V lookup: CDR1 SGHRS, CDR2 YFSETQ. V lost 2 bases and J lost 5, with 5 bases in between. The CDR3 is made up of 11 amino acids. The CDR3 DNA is TGCGCCAGCAGCTTACAGGACGAGCAGTACTTC. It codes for CASSLQDEQYF.

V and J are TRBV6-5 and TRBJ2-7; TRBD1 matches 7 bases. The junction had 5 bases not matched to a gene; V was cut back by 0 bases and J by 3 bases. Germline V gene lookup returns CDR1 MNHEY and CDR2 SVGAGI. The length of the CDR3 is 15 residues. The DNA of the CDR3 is TGTGCCAGCAGTTACTCGGGACAGATGATCTACGAGCAGTACTTC. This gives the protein CASSYSGQMIYEQYF.

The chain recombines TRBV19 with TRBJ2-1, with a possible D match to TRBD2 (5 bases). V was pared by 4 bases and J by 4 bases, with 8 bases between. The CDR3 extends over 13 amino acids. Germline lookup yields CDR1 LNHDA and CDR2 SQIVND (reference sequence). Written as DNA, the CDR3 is TGTGCCAGTAGTAGCCGGGGTTACAATGAGCAGTTCTTC. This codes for CASSSRGYNEQFF.

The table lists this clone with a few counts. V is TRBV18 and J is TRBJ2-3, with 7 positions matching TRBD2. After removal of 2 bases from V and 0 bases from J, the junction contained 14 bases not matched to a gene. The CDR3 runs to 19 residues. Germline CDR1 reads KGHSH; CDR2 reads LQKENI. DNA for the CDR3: TGTGCCAGCTCACCAAAGAGGGCTCCACTAGCGAGCAGCACAGATACGCAGTATTTT. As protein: CASSPKRAPLASSTDTQYF.

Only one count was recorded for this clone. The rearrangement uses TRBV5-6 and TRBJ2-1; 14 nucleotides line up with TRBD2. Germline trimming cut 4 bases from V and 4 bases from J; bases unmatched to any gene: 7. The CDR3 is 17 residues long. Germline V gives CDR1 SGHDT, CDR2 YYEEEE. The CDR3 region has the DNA TGTGCCAGCAGCCCACGGACTAGCGGGAGGTTGTACAATGAGCAGTTCTTC. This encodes CASSPRTSGRLYNEQFF.

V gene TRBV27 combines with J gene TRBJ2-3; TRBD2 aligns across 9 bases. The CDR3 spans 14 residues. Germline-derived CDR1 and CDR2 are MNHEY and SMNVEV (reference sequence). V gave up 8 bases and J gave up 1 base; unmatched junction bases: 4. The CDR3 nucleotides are TGTGCCAGCGGCGGGAGGGCCGGCACAGATACGCAGTATTTT. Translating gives CASGGRAGTDTQYF.